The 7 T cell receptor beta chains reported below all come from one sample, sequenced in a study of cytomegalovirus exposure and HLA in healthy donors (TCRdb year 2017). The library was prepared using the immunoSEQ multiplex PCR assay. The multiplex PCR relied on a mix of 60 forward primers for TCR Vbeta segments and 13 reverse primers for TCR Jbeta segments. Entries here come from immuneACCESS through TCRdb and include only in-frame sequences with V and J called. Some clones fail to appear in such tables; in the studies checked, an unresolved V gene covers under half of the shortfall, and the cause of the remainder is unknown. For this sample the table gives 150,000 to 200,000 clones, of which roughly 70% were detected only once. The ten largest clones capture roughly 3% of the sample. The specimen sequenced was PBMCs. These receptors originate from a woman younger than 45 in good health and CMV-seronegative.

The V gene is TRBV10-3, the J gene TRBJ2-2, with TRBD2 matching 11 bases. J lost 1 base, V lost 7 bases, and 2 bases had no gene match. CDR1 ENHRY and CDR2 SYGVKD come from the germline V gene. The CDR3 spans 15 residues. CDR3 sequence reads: CAITTSGGNTGELFF. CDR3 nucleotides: TGTGCCATCACAACTAGCGGGGGGAACACCGGGGAGCTGTTTTTT.

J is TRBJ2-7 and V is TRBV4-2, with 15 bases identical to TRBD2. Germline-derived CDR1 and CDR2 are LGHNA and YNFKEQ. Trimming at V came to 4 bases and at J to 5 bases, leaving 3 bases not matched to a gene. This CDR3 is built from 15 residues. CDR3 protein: CASSRTSGGAHEQYF. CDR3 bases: TGTGCCAGCAGCCGGACTAGCGGGGGGGCCCACGAGCAGTACTTC.

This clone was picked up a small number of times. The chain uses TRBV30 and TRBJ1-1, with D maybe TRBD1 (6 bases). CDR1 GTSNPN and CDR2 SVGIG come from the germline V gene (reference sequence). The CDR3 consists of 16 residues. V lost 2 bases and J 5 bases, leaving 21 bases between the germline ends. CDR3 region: CAWSITGLIGWTEAFF. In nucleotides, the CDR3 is TGTGCCTGGAGTATCACAGGGCTGATCGGCTGGACTGAAGCTTTCTTT. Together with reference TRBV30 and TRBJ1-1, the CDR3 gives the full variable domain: SQTIHQWPATLVQPVGSPLSLECTVEGTSNPNLYWYRQAAGRGLQLLFYSVGIGQISSEVPQNLSASRPQDRQFILSSKKLLLSDSGFYLCAWSITGLIGWTEAFFGQGTRLTVV.

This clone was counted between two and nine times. The CDR3 sequence is CASRRQGNEQFF. The CDR3 coding sequence is TGTGCCAGCAGGAGACAGGGGAATGAGCAGTTCTTC. The chain joins TRBV2 to TRBJ2-1, with TRBD1 matching 8 bases. The CDR3 covers 12 residues. Germline V gene sequence: CDR1 SNHLY, CDR2 FYNNEI. V gave up 6 bases and J gave up 7 bases; unmatched junction bases: 2.

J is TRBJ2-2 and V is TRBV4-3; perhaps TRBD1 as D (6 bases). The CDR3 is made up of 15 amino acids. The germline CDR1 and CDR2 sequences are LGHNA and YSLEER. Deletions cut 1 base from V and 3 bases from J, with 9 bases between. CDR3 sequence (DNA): TGCGCCAGCAGCCAAGTATACAGGGACACCGGGGAGCTGTTTTTT. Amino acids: CASSQVYRDTGELFF.

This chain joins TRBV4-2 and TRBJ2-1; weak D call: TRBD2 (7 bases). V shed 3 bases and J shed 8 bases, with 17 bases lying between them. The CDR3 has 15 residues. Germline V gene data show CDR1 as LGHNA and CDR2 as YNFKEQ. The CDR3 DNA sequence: TGTGCCAGCAGCCATGGGGGGGCGGGGTTTGATGAGCAGTTCTTC. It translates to CASSHGGAGFDEQFF.

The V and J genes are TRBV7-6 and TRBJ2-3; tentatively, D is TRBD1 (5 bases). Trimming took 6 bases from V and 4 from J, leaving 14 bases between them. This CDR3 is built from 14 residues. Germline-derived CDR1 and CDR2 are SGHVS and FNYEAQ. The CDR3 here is CASSPGSVPDTQYF. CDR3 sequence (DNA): TGTGCCAGCAGTCCAGGGTCCGTGCCAGATACGCAGTATTTT.